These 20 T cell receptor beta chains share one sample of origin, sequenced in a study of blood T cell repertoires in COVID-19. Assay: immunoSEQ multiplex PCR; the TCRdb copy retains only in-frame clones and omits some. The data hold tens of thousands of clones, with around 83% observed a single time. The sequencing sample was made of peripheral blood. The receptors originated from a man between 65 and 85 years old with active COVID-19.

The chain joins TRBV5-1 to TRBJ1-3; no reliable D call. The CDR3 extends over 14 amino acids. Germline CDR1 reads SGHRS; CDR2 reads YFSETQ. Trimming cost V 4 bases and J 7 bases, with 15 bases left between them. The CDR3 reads CASSPDPGRNTIYF. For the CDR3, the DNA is TGCGCCAGCAGCCCGGACCCGGGAAGGAACACCATATATTTT.

This chain's CDR3 is CASSPVGSNEKLFF. CDR3 in DNA: TGTGCCAGCAGCCCCGTGGGCTCTAATGAAAAACTGTTTTTT. The J gene is TRBJ1-4, the V gene TRBV4-2; D is undetermined. Trimming left V 4 bases short and J 3 bases short, with 9 bases between. The CDR3 length is 14 residues. The germline CDR1 and CDR2 sequences are LGHNA and YNFKEQ.

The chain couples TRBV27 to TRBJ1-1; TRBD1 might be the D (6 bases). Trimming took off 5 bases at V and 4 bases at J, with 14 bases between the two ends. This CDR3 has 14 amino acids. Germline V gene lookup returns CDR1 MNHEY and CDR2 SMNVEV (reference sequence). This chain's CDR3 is CASSPQGKGTEAFF. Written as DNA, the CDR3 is TGTGCCAGCAGTCCCCAGGGGAAGGGCACTGAAGCTTTCTTT.

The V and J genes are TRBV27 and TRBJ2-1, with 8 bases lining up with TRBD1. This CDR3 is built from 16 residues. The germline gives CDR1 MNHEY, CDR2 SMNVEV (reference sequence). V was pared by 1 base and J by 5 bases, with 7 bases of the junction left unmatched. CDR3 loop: CASSLFFGTGNNEQFF. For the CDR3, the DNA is TGTGCCAGCAGTTTATTCTTCGGGACAGGAAACAATGAGCAGTTCTTC.

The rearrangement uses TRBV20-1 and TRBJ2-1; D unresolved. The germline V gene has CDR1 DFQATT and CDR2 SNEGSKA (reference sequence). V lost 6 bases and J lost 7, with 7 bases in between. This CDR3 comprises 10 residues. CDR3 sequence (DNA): TGCAGTGCAAACCTAAATGAGCAGTTCTTC. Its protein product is CSANLNEQFF.

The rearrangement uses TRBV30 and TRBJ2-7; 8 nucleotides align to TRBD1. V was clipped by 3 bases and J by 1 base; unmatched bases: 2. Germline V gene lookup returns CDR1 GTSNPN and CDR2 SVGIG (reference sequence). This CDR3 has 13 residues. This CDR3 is CAWRRTGSYEQYF. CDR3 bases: TGTGCCTGGAGAAGGACAGGGTCCTACGAGCAGTACTTC.

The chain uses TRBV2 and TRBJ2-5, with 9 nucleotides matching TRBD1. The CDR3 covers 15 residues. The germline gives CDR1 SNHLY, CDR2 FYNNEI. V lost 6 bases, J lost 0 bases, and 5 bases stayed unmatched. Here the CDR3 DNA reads TGTGCCAGCAGGCGGGACAGGGCGTACCAAGAGACCCAGTACTTC. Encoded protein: CASRRDRAYQETQYF.

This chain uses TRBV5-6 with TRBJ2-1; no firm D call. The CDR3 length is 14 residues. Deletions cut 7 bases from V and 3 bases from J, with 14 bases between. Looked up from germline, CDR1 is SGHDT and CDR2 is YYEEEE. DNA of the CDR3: TGTGCCAGCCAGAGAGGCGGTATCTACAATGAGCAGTTCTTC. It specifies CASQRGGIYNEQFF. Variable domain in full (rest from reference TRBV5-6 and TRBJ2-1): DAGVTQSPTHLIKTRGQQVTLRCSPKSGHDTVSWYQQALGQGPQFIFQYYEEEERQRGNFPDRFSGHQFPNYSSELNVNALLLGDSALYLCASQRGGIYNEQFFGPGTRLTVL.

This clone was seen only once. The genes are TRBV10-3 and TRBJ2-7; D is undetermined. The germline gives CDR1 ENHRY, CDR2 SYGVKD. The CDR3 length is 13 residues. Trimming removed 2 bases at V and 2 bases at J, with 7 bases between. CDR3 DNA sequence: TGTGCCATCAGTGAGACAGTAACCTACGAGCAGTACTTC. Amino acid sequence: CAISETVTYEQYF.

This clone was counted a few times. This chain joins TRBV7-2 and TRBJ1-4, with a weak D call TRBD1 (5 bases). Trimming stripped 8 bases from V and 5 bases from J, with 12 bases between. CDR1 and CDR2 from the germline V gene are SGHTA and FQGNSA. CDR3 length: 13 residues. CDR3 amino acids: CASHRGSNEKLFF. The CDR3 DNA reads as TGTGCCAGCCACCGGGGGTCGAATGAAAAACTGTTTTTT. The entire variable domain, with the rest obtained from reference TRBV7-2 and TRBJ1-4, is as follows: GAGVSQSPSNKVTEKGKDVELRCDPISGHTALYWYRQSLGQGLEFLIYFQGNSAPDKSGLPSDRFSAERTGGSVSTLTIQRTQQEDSAVYLCASHRGSNEKLFFGSGTQLSVL.

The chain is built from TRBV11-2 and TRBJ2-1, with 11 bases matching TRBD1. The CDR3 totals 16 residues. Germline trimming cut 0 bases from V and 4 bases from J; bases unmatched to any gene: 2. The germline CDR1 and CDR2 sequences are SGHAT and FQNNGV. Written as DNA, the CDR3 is TGTGCCAGCAGCTTAGATGGGACAGGGGGTTACAATGAGCAGTTCTTC. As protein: CASSLDGTGGYNEQFF.

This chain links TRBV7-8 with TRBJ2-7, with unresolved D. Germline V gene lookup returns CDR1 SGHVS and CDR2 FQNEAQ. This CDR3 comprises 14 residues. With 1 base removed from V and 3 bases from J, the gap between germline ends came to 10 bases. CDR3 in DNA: TGTGCCAGCAGCTTAGTTAGAGAGAGCTACGAGCAGTACTTC. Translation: CASSLVRESYEQYF.

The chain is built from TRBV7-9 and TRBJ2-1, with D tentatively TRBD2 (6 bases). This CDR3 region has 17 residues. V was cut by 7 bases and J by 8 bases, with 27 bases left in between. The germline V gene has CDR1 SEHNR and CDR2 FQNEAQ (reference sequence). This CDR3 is CASTKVTGGAASDEQFF. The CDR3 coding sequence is TGTGCCAGCACCAAAGTAACCGGCGGGGCCGCCTCAGATGAGCAGTTCTTC.

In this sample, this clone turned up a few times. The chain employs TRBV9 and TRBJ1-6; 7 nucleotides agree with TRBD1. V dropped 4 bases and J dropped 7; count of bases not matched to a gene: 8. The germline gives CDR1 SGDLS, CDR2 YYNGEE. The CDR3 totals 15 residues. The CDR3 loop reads CASSPLRDRNSPLHF. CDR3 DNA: TGTGCCAGCAGCCCCCTGAGGGACAGAAATTCACCCCTCCACTTT.

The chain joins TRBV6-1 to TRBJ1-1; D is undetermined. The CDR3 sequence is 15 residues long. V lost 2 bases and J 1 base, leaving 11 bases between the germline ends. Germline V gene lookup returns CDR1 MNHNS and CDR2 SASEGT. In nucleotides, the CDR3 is TGTGCCAGCAGTGAACAATCGGCAGGGAACACTGAAGCTTTCTTT. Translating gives CASSEQSAGNTEAFF.

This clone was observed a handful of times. The CDR3 here is CASSQYPGNSPLHF. CDR3 nucleotides: TGTGCCAGCAGCCAATATCCGGGTAATTCACCCCTCCACTTT. The chain combines TRBV3-1 (or the pseudogene TRBV3-2) with TRBJ1-6; D ambiguous. Germline V lookup: CDR1 LGHDT, CDR2 YNNKEL (reference sequence). CDR3 length: 14 amino acids. The ends were cut back, 2 bases at V and 6 bases at J, with 8 bases in the middle.

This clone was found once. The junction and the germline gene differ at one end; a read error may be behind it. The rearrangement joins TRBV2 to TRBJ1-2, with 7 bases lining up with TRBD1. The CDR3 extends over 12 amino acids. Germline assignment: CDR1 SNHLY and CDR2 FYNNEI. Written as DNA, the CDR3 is TGTGCCAGCAGGCCCGATTCCGGGACAGATATCTTC. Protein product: CASRPDSGTDIF.

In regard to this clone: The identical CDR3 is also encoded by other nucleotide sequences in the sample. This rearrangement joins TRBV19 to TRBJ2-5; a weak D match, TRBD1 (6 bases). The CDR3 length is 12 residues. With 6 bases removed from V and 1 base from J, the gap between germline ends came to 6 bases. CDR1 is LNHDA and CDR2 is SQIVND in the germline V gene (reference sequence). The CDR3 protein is CASSRGQETQYF. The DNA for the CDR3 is TGTGCCAGTAGCAGGGGCCAAGAGACCCAGTACTTC.

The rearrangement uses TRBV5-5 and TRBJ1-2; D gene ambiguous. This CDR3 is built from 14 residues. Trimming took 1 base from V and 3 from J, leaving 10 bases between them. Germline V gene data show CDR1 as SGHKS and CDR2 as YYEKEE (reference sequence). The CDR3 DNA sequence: TGTGCCAGCAGCTTGTCCCCAGTCGACTATGGCTACACCTTC. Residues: CASSLSPVDYGYTF. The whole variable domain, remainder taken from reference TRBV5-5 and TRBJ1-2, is DAGVTQSPTHLIKTRGQQVTLRCSPISGHKSVSWYQQVLGQGPQFIFQYYEKEERGRGNFPDRFSARQFPNYSSELNVNALLLGDSALYLCASSLSPVDYGYTFGSGTRLTVV.

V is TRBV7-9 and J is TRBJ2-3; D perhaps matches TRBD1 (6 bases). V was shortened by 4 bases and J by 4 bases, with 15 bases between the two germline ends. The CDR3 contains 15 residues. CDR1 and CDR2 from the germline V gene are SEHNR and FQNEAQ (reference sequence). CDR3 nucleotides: TGTGCCAGCAGCTGGACAGTCGACCCTGCAGATACGCAGTATTTT. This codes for CASSWTVDPADTQYF.